What follows are 3 T cell receptor beta chains derived from one specimen sequenced in a study of shared clonotypes between healthy human individuals. TCRdb's copy holds only in-frame clones and misses some; the assay was immunoSEQ multiplex PCR. Of roughly 2.5 million clones in the sample, around 90% are singletons; the top ten hold around 0.14%. Sample: naive CD4+ T cells sorted from blood. The subset was: CD45RA+ positively selected. The receptors shown here come from a man between 18 and 35 years old in good health.

The gene calls are TRBV29-1 and TRBJ2-1, with D possibly matching TRBD2 (7 bases). Trimming removed 8 bases at V and 4 bases at J, with 18 bases between. CDR3 length: 14 amino acids. The germline V gene has CDR1 SQVTM and CDR2 ANQGSEA. The CDR3 nucleotides read TGCAGCTCACACGCGGGGGCCCTTTACAATGAGCAGTTCTTC. Translating it yields CSSHAGALYNEQFF.

The chain carries TRBV18 and TRBJ1-3, with D hard to call. This CDR3 has 14 amino acids. Germline loops: CDR1 KGHSH, CDR2 LQKENI. V was cut by 8 bases and J by 0 bases, with 11 bases left in between. CDR3 sequence reads: CASPSDLSGNTIYF. CDR3 coding DNA: TGTGCCAGCCCATCAGACCTCTCTGGAAACACCATATATTTT. Complete variable domain (other parts from reference TRBV18 and TRBJ1-3): NAGVMQNPRHLVRRRGQEARLRCSPMKGHSHVYWYRQLPEEGLKFMVYLQKENIIDESGMPKERFSAEFPKEGPSILRIQQVVRGDSAAYFCASPSDLSGNTIYFGEGSWLTVV.

The chain has TRBV6-5 and TRBJ1-2; TRBD1 is a possible D gene (5 bases). This CDR3 has 14 residues. In germline, CDR1 is MNHEY, CDR2 SVGAGI. Trimming took off 6 bases at V and 4 bases at J, with 15 bases between the two ends. CDR3 bases: TGTGCCAGCAGACCTAGACAGTTCGGCTATGGCTACACCTTC. Amino acids: CASRPRQFGYGYTF.